This TCR beta chain is from a study of cytomegalovirus exposure and HLA in healthy donors. This CDR3 region has 15 residues. V was pared by 6 bases and J by 4 bases, with 17 bases between. The germline gives CDR1 MDHEN, CDR2 SYDVKM. The study's findings and limits: Per published accounts, TCR beta sequences correctly predicted the HLA-A and HLA-B alleles of most subjects. Later analysis identified a missense DCLRE1C variant that was linked to TCR beta V- and J-gene trimming.

For this clone: Its antigen is not known.

The PCR ran on 60 Vbeta and 13 Jbeta primers. TCRdb's table, derived via immunoSEQ multiplex PCR, lists solely in-frame clones and lacks some. The table shows roughly 31,000 clones, with 62% occurring only once. The clonotype was recovered from a male donor in good health and CMV-seropositive. This sequence joins TRBV28 and TRBJ2-3; a possible D gene is TRBD2 (5 bases). Sample: PBMCs. The CDR3 DNA follows: TGTGCCAGCAGAATAGGCGGGCTATTGGCAGATACGCAGTATTTT. It codes for CASRIGGLLADTQYF.